The 5 T cell receptor beta chains listed next were all sequenced from one sample in a study of T cells after posttransplantation cyclophosphamide. The assay was immunoSEQ multiplex PCR, and TCRdb's table has in-frame clones only and misses some. The sample includes fewer than 25,000 clones, about 97% of them seen just once. The naive gate required viable CD3+CD4+ or CD3+CD8+ cells with CCR7+CD45RA+CD45RO-CD95-CD27+CD28+ phenotype. Sequenced material: naive CD4+ T cells sorted from PBMCs. Receptors originate from a man aged 45-60 years in good health, CMV-negative, and a related stem cell transplant donor.

The chain carries TRBV5-1 and TRBJ1-2; tentatively, D is TRBD1 (5 bases). V was cut by 1 base and J by 8 bases, with 12 bases left in between. This CDR3 has 13 residues. CDR1 SGHRS and CDR2 YFSETQ come from the germline V gene. DNA for the CDR3: TGCGCCAGCAGCTTGCGCAGGGATCGGGGCTACACCTTC. It encodes CASSLRRDRGYTF.

The V and J genes are TRBV21-1 and TRBJ1-2; no DNA check was done on the table's D call, TRBD1. TRBV21-1 corresponds to a pseudogene. The CDR3 is made up of 17 amino acids. CDR3 coding DNA: TGTGCCAGCAGCAAACCCGCTACCGGGACACGTCCGGGAGGCTACACCTTC. Its translation: CASSKPATGTRPGGYTF.

The DNA of the CDR3 is TGTGCCAGCAGCTTAGTAGGGACTAGCATTGGGACAGATACGCAGTATTTT. This codes for CASSLVGTSIGTDTQYF. The chain links TRBV11-2 to TRBJ2-3, with 9 nucleotides matching TRBD2. Trimming cost V 1 base and J 3 bases; bases outside gene matches: 8. Looked up from germline, CDR1 is SGHAT and CDR2 is FQNNGV. This CDR3 region has 17 residues.

This chain joins TRBV11-2 and TRBJ2-2; 7 nucleotides line up with TRBD1. This CDR3 has 16 amino acids. V shed 3 bases and J 4 bases; nucleotides not matched to a gene: 8. The germline gives CDR1 SGHAT, CDR2 FQNNGV. CDR3 loop: CASSFRQGLRTGELFF. The CDR3 nucleotides are TGTGCCAGCAGCTTTCGACAGGGCCTGCGCACCGGGGAGCTGTTTTTT.

This clone occurred once. The genes are TRBV10-3 and TRBJ1-1; weak D call: TRBD1 (6 bases). Germline CDR1 is ENHRY and CDR2 is SYGVKD. V lost 5 bases and J 0 bases, leaving 13 bases between the germline ends. This CDR3 spans 15 amino acids. The CDR3 spells CAISYGTPMNTEAFF. The DNA of the CDR3 is TGTGCCATCAGTTACGGGACACCTATGAACACTGAAGCTTTCTTT.